This entry features one T cell receptor beta chain sequence. Antigen unknown. Other nucleotide sequences from this sample produce the same CDR3. Primers included in the PCR were 60 Vbeta and 13 Jbeta primers. The protocol was immunoSEQ multiplex PCR, while the TCRdb copy is restricted to in-frame clones and leaves out a portion. The sample has fewer than 250,000 clones; about 80% are singletons. This specimen belongs to a study of cytomegalovirus exposure and HLA in healthy donors. Overall study: HLA-typed donors were the source of roughly 85 million unique TCRs held in an early data release. General study findings and limits: An ancestry cluster, one associated with Asian ancestry, reportedly showed fewer N-insertions than the 666-donor mean in a later analysis. The analysis excluded some indistinguishable V segments, including TRBV6-2 and TRBV6-3. The authors later linked a missense DCLRE1C variant to TCR beta V- and J-gene trimming.

The trim removed 3 bases at V and 7 bases at J, leaving 7 bases unmatched. The CDR3 is 15 amino acids. Germline loops: CDR1 MDHEN, CDR2 SYDVKM. Sequencing input: PBMCs. The chain joins TRBV28 to TRBJ1-5; TRBD1 aligns across 9 bases. The receptor's source is a man younger than 30 in good health and CMV-seronegative. The CDR3 coding sequence is TGTGCCAGCAGTTTCGGACAGGGGTTTCGACAGCCCCAGCATTTT. Translation: CASSFGQGFRQPQHF. Complete variable domain (other parts from reference TRBV28 and TRBJ1-5): DVKVTQSSRYLVKRTGEKVFLECVQDMDHENMFWYRQDPGLGLRLIYFSYDVKMKEKGDIPEGYSVSREKKERFSLILESASTNQTSMYLCASSFGQGFRQPQHFGDGTRLSIL.